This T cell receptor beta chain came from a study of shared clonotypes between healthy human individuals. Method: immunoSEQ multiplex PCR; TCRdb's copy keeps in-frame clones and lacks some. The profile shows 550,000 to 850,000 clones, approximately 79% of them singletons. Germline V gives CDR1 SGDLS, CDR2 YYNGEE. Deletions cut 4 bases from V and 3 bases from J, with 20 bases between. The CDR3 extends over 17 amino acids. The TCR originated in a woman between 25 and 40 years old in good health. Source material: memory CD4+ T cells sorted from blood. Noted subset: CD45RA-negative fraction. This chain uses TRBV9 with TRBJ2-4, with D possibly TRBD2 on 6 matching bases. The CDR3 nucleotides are TGTGCCAGCAGCCCCACCTCGGGAGCCTCGGGCAAAAACATTCAGTACTTC. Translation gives CASSPTSGASGKNIQYF. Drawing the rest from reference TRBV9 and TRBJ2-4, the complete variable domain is DSGVTQTPKHLITATGQRVTLRCSPRSGDLSVYWYQQSLDQGLQFLIQYYNGEERAKGNILERFSAQQFPDLHSELNLSSLELGDSALYFCASSPTSGASGKNIQYFGAGTRLSVL.